A single T cell receptor beta chain is shown here with its context. The entry originates in a study of blood T cells in healthy people across ages. The germline V and J ends were trimmed by 3 bases and 11 bases, with 13 bases remaining between them. The CDR3 is 12 residues long. Germline V CDR1 and CDR2: DFQATT, SNEGSKA (reference sequence). Primers used in a second PCR of about 6 to 11 cycles were a sample-barcoded 5' primer and a J-beta primer mix. Every cDNA molecule bore a tag from a template-switch adaptor containing 12 random nucleotides. Any given sample supplied a minimum of 2.5 million CDR3-containing paired-end reads. TCRdb passed the 5' RACE reads through MiXCR, listing each CDR3 protein once. The sample contains about 1 million distinct CDR3 sequences, around 43% of which appear only once. Healthy Caucasians from Russia aged about 6 to 100 served as donors. Extracted total RNA amounted to at least 6 micrograms for each sample.

The receptor was derived from an older woman in good health. Material for sequencing was blood. The V call is TRBV20-1, the J call TRBJ1-4, with unresolved D. The CDR3: CSARETGVKLFF. In nucleotides, the CDR3 is TGCAGTGCTAGGGAAACCGGGGTCAAACTGTTTTTT.